This is a list of T cell receptor beta chains from one sample in a study of cytomegalovirus exposure and HLA in healthy donors. Method: immunoSEQ multiplex PCR; TCRdb's copy keeps in-frame clones and lacks some. The sample includes 85,000 to 100,000 clones, approximately 76% of them seen just once. Specimen: PBMCs. The receptors stem from a man aged 35-49 years in good health and CMV-seropositive. The CDR3 runs from the conserved cysteine through the conserved F or W. D genes are given only for firm matches. A row's size may be missing; if present it is once, few, many or a size class.

CDR3 protein: CASREAGTEVTGELFF
CDR3 DNA: TGCGCCAGCAGGGAAGCCGGGACAGAAGTCACCGGGGAGCTGTTTTTT
V gene: TRBV5-1
D gene: TRBD1
clone size: .
J gene: TRBJ2-2

CDR3 protein: CASSYGTGMGNTIYF
CDR3 DNA: TGTGCCAGCAGTTACGGGACAGGGATGGGAAACACCATATATTTT
V gene: TRBV6-5
D gene: TRBD1
clone size: .
J gene: TRBJ1-3

CDR3 protein: CASSPIAGTGELFF
CDR3 DNA: TGTGCCAGCAGCCCCATTGCGGGCACCGGGGAGCTGTTTTTT
V gene: TRBV9
D gene: .
clone size: .
J gene: TRBJ2-2

CDR3 protein: CASSGSGQETQYF
CDR3 DNA: TGTGCCAGCAGTGGAAGCGGCCAAGAGACCCAGTACTTC
V gene: TRBV2
D gene: .
clone size: few
J gene: TRBJ2-5

CDR3 protein: CATTRGLNTEAFF
CDR3 DNA: TGTGCCACCACCCGGGGTCTGAACACTGAAGCTTTCTTT
V gene: TRBV6-1
D gene: .
clone size: .
J gene: TRBJ1-1

CDR3 protein: CAIRAGQGLGGYTF
CDR3 DNA: TGTGCCATCAGGGCCGGACAGGGTCTTGGAGGCTACACCTTC
V gene: TRBV10-3
D gene: TRBD1
clone size: .
J gene: TRBJ1-2

CDR3 protein: CASSLINRDRGGALHF
CDR3 DNA: TGCGCCAGCAGCTTAATTAACCGGGACAGGGGAGGTGCCCTCCACTTT
V gene: TRBV5-1
D gene: TRBD1
clone size: few
J gene: TRBJ1-6

CDR3 protein: CASSRYLRQADNYGYTF
CDR3 DNA: TGCGCCAGCAGCCGCTACCTAAGACAGGCCGACAACTATGGCTACACCTTC
V gene: TRBV4-3
D gene: .
clone size: .
J gene: TRBJ1-2

CDR3 protein: CASIPTSGKNNEQFF
CDR3 DNA: TGTGCCAGTATTCCGACTAGCGGGAAAAACAATGAGCAGTTCTTC
V gene: TRBV19
D gene: TRBD2
clone size: .
J gene: TRBJ2-1

CDR3 protein: CASSIGLAGGAPGMDTQYF
CDR3 DNA: TGTGCCAGTAGTATAGGGCTAGCGGGGGGGGCCCCAGGTATGGATACGCAGTATTTT
V gene: TRBV19
D gene: TRBD2
clone size: .
J gene: TRBJ2-3

CDR3 protein: CASSYQGPSGTGELFF
CDR3 DNA: TGTGCCAGCAGTTACCAAGGCCCTAGCGGCACCGGGGAGCTGTTTTTT
V gene: TRBV6-5
D gene: TRBD2
clone size: .
J gene: TRBJ2-2

CDR3 protein: CASSRDRVNTEAFF
CDR3 DNA: TGTGCCAGCAGCAGGGACAGGGTAAACACCGAAGCTTTCTTT
V gene: TRBV5-4
D gene: TRBD1
clone size: .
J gene: TRBJ1-1

CDR3 protein: CASSPELARYNEQFF
CDR3 DNA: TGCGCCAGCAGTCCTGAACTAGCGAGGTACAATGAGCAGTTCTTC
V gene: TRBV23-1
D gene: TRBD2
clone size: .
J gene: TRBJ2-1

CDR3 protein: CASSSRDRAYNEQFF
CDR3 DNA: TGTGCCAGCAGTTCCCGGGACAGGGCCTACAATGAGCAGTTCTTC
V gene: TRBV27
D gene: TRBD1
clone size: .
J gene: TRBJ2-1

CDR3 protein: CASSGTGEWVYEQYF
CDR3 DNA: TGTGCCAGCAGTGGGACAGGGGAATGGGTCTACGAGCAGTACTTC
V gene: TRBV25-1
D gene: TRBD1
clone size: .
J gene: TRBJ2-7

CDR3 protein: CASSPRGLTTDSIYNEQFF
CDR3 DNA: TGTGCCAGCAGCCCCAGGGGCCTGACGACCGACTCGATATACAATGAGCAGTTCTTC
V gene: TRBV5-5
D gene: .
clone size: once
J gene: TRBJ2-1

CDR3 protein: CATSTGTTAGADTQYF
CDR3 DNA: TGTGCCACCAGCACCGGGACAACCGCCGGGGCAGATACGCAGTATTTT
V gene: TRBV15
D gene: .
clone size: .
J gene: TRBJ2-3

CDR3 protein: CASSGDRAEKLFF
CDR3 DNA: TGTGCCAGCAGTGGAGACAGGGCTGAAAAACTGTTTTTT
V gene: TRBV6-1
D gene: TRBD1
clone size: .
J gene: TRBJ1-4

CDR3 protein: CASRDFISYEQYF
CDR3 DNA: TGCGCCAGCAGGGACTTCATCTCCTACGAGCAGTACTTC
V gene: TRBV10-1
D gene: .
clone size: .
J gene: TRBJ2-7

CDR3 protein: CASHRGSNEKLFF
CDR3 DNA: TGTGCCAGCCACAGGGGCTCTAATGAAAAACTGTTTTTT
V gene: TRBV2
D gene: TRBD1
clone size: .
J gene: TRBJ1-4

CDR3 protein: CASSLLGTGSTGELFF
CDR3 DNA: TGCGCCAGCAGCTTGCTCGGGACAGGGTCCACCGGGGAGCTGTTTTTT
V gene: TRBV5-1
D gene: TRBD1
clone size: .
J gene: TRBJ2-2

CDR3 protein: CASSFTGGDTEAFF
CDR3 DNA: TGTGCCAGCAGTTTCACAGGGGGTGACACTGAAGCTTTCTTT
V gene: TRBV6-5
D gene: TRBD1
clone size: .
J gene: TRBJ1-1

CDR3 protein: CAWGGDRRSRSVGTEAFF
CDR3 DNA: TGTGCCTGGGGGGGGGACAGGAGGTCGCGGTCGGTCGGCACTGAAGCTTTCTTT
V gene: TRBV30
D gene: TRBD1
clone size: .
J gene: TRBJ1-1

CDR3 protein: CASSSGQGTEAFF
CDR3 DNA: TGTGCCAGCAGCTCGGGACAGGGCACTGAAGCTTTCTTT
V gene: TRBV11-2
D gene: TRBD1
clone size: .
J gene: TRBJ1-1

CDR3 protein: CASSPGGGDTQYF
CDR3 DNA: TGTGCCAGCAGTCCCGGGGGAGGGGATACGCAGTATTTT
V gene: TRBV28
D gene: TRBD2
clone size: .
J gene: TRBJ2-3

CDR3 protein: CASSQGTSDETQYF
CDR3 DNA: TGCGCCAGCAGCCAAGGGACTAGCGACGAGACCCAGTACTTC
V gene: TRBV4-1
D gene: TRBD2
clone size: .
J gene: TRBJ2-5

CDR3 protein: CASSLVGLSYEQYF
CDR3 DNA: TGTGCCAGCAGCTTGGTGGGGCTCTCCTACGAGCAGTACTTC
V gene: TRBV5-8
D gene: .
clone size: .
J gene: TRBJ2-7